These T cell receptor beta chains were read from a single sample in a study of vaccination effects on CD4 cells after COVID-19. The antigens these receptors bind are not known. Data came from immunoSEQ multiplex PCR; TCRdb stores just in-frame clones and leaves some out. Of about 15,000 clones detected, about 74% appear once; the ten largest clones hold more than 20%. The sample consisted of CD4+ T cells from PBMCs cultured with HCoV-NL63 spike peptides, taken after COVID-19 vaccination. The receptors stem from a human donor who received a COVID-19 vaccine. Each CDR3 is given with its conserved first and last residue. Each record gives: V gene, D gene, clone size, J gene, CDR3 DNA, CDR3 protein. The D gene is left open where the match is weak. Size is omitted from some rows. Given values are once, few, many or a class for expanded clones.

>TRBV5-6|NA|NA|TRBJ2-7
TGTGCCAGCAGCTTGGAAATAGAGCAGTACTTC
CASSLEIEQYF
>TRBV4-3|TRBD2|few|TRBJ2-3
TGCGCCAGCAGCCAAGGGGACCTAGCGGGGGGGCTCACAGATACGCAGTATTTT
CASSQGDLAGGLTDTQYF
>TRBV30|TRBD1|few|TRBJ1-1
TGTGCCTGGAGCAGGACAGGACTTGAAGCTTTCTTT
CAWSRTGLEAFF
>TRBV27|NA|few|TRBJ1-5
TGTGCCAGCAGTTTATCACAGGGAGTCAATCAGCCCCAGCATTTT
CASSLSQGVNQPQHF
>TRBV5-6|TRBD1|once|TRBJ1-6
TGTGCCAGCGGAGAGCAGGGGGATTCCGATAATTCACCCCTCCACTTT
CASGEQGDSDNSPLHF
>TRBV9|NA|NA|TRBJ1-1
TGTGCCAGCAGCGTAGAGGCGGCGGAGGGGGGAAAAGCTTTCTTT
CASSVEAAEGGKAFF
>TRBV7-2|TRBD1|NA|TRBJ1-1
TGTGCCAGCAGCCGGGACAGGGCCACTGAAGCTTTCTTT
CASSRDRATEAFF
>TRBV5-4|NA|NA|TRBJ2-3
TGTGCCAGCAGCAACCCGACTAGCACAGATACGCAGTATTTT
CASSNPTSTDTQYF
>TRBV30|TRBD2|NA|TRBJ2-1
TGTGCCTCAGAGACTAGCGGGGATTACAATGAGCAGTTCTTC
CASETSGDYNEQFF
>TRBV18|TRBD1|few|TRBJ1-5
TGTGCCAGCTCACCTAATCAGGGGGCAGGGCAGCCCCAGCATTTT
CASSPNQGAGQPQHF
>TRBV12-2|NA|NA|TRBJ1-2
TGTGCAAGTCGGGGACCGGGACAGGGTTCTTGCGGCTACACCTTC
CASRGPGQGSCGYTF
>TRBV7-3|NA|NA|TRBJ2-2
TGTGCCAGCAGCCCGGCTTGGGGTAGTCAGGACGGGGAGCTGTTTTTT
CASSPAWGSQDGELFF
>TRBV28|NA|NA|TRBJ1-5
TGTGCCAGCAGTTTAGGGTATCAGCCCCAGCATTTT
CASSLGYQPQHF
>TRBV3-1/TRBV3-2|TRBD2|few|TRBJ2-7
TGTGCCAGCAGCCAAGTCCCGAGAGCGGGAGGTCGAGAGCAGTACTTC
CASSQVPRAGGREQYF
>TRBV2|TRBD1|NA|TRBJ1-2
TGTGCCAGCAGTGTTGGGCAGGGGGAGTTTGGCTACACCTTC
CASSVGQGEFGYTF
>TRBV6-5|NA|NA|TRBJ1-4
TGTGCCAGCAGTTACTCGGGAGGGCCCGGGGGAAAACTGTTTTTT
CASSYSGGPGGKLFF
>TRBV30|NA|few|TRBJ1-6
TGTGCCTGGAGTCGGGAAAATTCACCCCTCCACTTT
CAWSRENSPLHF
>TRBV4-1|TRBD1|once|TRBJ2-3
TGCGCCAGCAGCCGCCGGGACAGGGATACAGATACGCAGTATTTT
CASSRRDRDTDTQYF
>TRBV7-6|NA|NA|TRBJ1-6
TGTGCCAGCAGCTTAGGGCAGAAAAATTCACCCCTCCACTTT
CASSLGQKNSPLHF
>TRBV10-3|NA|NA|TRBJ1-1
TGTGCCATCAGTGGAGGGCCGAACACTGAAGCTTTCTTT
CAISGGPNTEAFF
>TRBV5-1|NA|NA|TRBJ1-4
TGCGCCAGCAGCCCCCTAGGGACTAATGAAAAACTGTTTTTT
CASSPLGTNEKLFF
>TRBV18|NA|few|TRBJ1-4
TGTGCCAGCGGCAGAGGACTTAATGAAAAACTGTTTTTT
CASGRGLNEKLFF
>TRBV7-2|NA|NA|TRBJ1-1
TGTGCCAGCAGCCTAGGGGGGATCGACACTGAAGCTTTCTTT
CASSLGGIDTEAFF
>TRBV28|NA|NA|TRBJ2-1
TGTGCCACCAAAGGTTACAATGAGCAGTTCTTC
CATKGYNEQFF
>TRBV10-3|TRBD1|NA|TRBJ2-2
TGTGCCATCAGTAGACAGGGATCCGGGGAGCTGTTTTTT
CAISRQGSGELFF
>TRBV28|TRBD1|NA|TRBJ1-2
TGTGCCAGCACACTTAGACAGGGCTATGAGGAAAACACCTTC
CASTLRQGYEENTF
>TRBV5-6|NA|NA|TRBJ2-4
TGTGCCAGCAGCTTGGTCAACAGCCTAAACATTCAGTACTTC
CASSLVNSLNIQYF
>TRBV28|NA|NA|TRBJ1-2
TGTGCCAGCGGATCAGGTCTCAGTCGCTATGGCTACACCTTC
CASGSGLSRYGYTF
>TRBV3-1/TRBV3-2|TRBD2|NA|TRBJ2-5
TGTGCCAGCAGCCCGTTAGCGGGGGGCCGGGAGACCCAGTACTTC
CASSPLAGGRETQYF
>TRBV4-1|TRBD1|NA|TRBJ1-4
TGCGCCAGCCGGATCCCGGGACAGGGGAATGAAAAACTGTTTTTT
CASRIPGQGNEKLFF
>TRBV23-1|NA|few|TRBJ1-1
TGCGCCAGCAGTCAGGGGGCCACTGAAGCTTTCTTT
CASSQGATEAFF
>TRBV28|NA|once|TRBJ1-2
TGTGCCAGCAGTGAGCGAGGGCGTCTTAACTATGGCTACACCTTC
CASSERGRLNYGYTF
>TRBV30|TRBD2|NA|TRBJ2-1
TGTGCCCAGACTAGCGGGAGGCTCGATGAGCAGTTCTTC
CAQTSGRLDEQFF
>TRBV3-1/TRBV3-2|NA|NA|TRBJ2-1
TGTGCCAGCAGCAAAGGGCAAGGGAGACCCACTTACAATGAGCAGTTCTTC
CASSKGQGRPTYNEQFF
>TRBV5-1|TRBD1|few|TRBJ2-2
TGCGCCAGCAGTACCACAGGGGTCACCGGGGAGCTGTTTTTT
CASSTTGVTGELFF
>TRBV29-1|NA|NA|TRBJ1-5
TGCAGCGTTAGGGAGGGCCGTGGAGCGCCCCAGCATTTT
CSVREGRGAPQHF
>TRBV7-8|TRBD1|NA|TRBJ1-2
TGTGCCAGCAGCCCGACAGGGGGGAGCTATGGCTACACCTTC
CASSPTGGSYGYTF
>TRBV5-1|NA|NA|TRBJ2-2
TGCGCCAGCAGCTTCAGCCCACTAGCTACCGGGGAGCTGTTTTTT
CASSFSPLATGELFF
>TRBV12-5|TRBD2|NA|TRBJ2-3
TGTGCTAGTGGTTCAGGACTAGCGGGGGGCACAGATACGCAGTATTTT
CASGSGLAGGTDTQYF